Detailed here is one T cell receptor (beta chain). Some clones are missing from TCRdb's copy, which holds only in-frame ones; the method was immunoSEQ multiplex PCR. The data hold around 60,000 clones, with approximately 77% observed a single time. The data derive from a study of blood T cell repertoires in COVID-19. V trimming: 3 bases; J trimming: 4 bases; junction bases outside the gene matches: 4. The CDR3 has 14 amino acids. CDR1 and CDR2 (germline): SGDLS, YYNGEE. The sequence came from a human donor in a cohort sampled during active COVID-19. This chain uses TRBV9 with TRBJ1-3, with 7 bases fitting TRBD1. The specimen was peripheral blood. CDR3 nucleotides: TGTGCCAGCAGCGATACAGGGGCGGGAAACACCATATATTTT. Translated: CASSDTGAGNTIYF.